This TCR beta chain originates from a study of shared clonotypes between healthy human individuals. Study-wide findings and caveats: In this cohort, only blood was sampled, and tissue repertoires likely differ. Expectations were that clonotype sharing among donors would be affected by sequencing depth. Naive CD4 clonotype sharing across four donors was around 5%.

About this clone itself: Its antigen is unidentified. Different DNA sequences within this sample yield the same CDR3.

The CDR3 has 11 amino acids. The V gene's germline CDR1 is GTSNPN and CDR2 SVGIG (reference sequence). V lost 2 bases and J lost 5, with 6 bases in between. Profiling relied on immunoSEQ multiplex PCR, and the TCRdb table lists in-frame clones only, not all of them. The sample has roughly 2.4 million clones; approximately 96% are singletons. The rearrangement uses TRBV30 and TRBJ2-5, with D uncertain. The sequence was obtained from a man aged 18 to 35 in good health. The specimen sequenced was naive CD4+ T cells sorted from blood. Subset defined: CD45RA+ positively selected. The CDR3 DNA reads as TGTGCCTGGAGTTCCCAGGAGACCCAGTACTTC. This sequence encodes CAWSSQETQYF.